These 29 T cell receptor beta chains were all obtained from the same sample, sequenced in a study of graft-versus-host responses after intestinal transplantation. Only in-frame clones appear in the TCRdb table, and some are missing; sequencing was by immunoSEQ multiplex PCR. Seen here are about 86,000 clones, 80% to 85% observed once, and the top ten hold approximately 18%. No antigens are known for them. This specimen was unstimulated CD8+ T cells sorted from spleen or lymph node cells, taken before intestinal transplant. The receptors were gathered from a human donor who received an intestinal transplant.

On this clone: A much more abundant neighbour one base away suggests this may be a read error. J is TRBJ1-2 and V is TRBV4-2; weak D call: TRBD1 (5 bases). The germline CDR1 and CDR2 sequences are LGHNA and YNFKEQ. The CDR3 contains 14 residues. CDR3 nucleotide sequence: TGTTCCAGCAGCCAAGAGGAGGGGAACTATGGCTACACCTTC. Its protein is CSSSQEEGNYGYTF.

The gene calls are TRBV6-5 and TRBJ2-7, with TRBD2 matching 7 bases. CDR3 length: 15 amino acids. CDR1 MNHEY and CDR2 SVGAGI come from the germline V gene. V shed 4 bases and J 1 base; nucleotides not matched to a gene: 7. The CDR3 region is CASSFLAAPSYEQYF. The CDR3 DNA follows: TGTGCCAGCAGTTTTCTAGCGGCCCCTTCCTACGAGCAGTACTTC.

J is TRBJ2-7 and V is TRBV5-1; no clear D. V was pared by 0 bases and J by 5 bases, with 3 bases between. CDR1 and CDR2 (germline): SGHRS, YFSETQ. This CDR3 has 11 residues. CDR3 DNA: TGCGCCAGCAGCTTGGGAAACGAGCAGTACTTC. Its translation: CASSLGNEQYF.

The CDR3 loop is CASSFALAGVSTDTQYF. The DNA of the CDR3 is TGTGCCAGCAGCTTCGCACTAGCGGGGGTATCCACGGATACGCAGTATTTT. The V call is TRBV13, the J call TRBJ2-3, with 11 bases fitting TRBD2. CDR1 is PRHDT, CDR2 FYEKMQ, per germline (reference sequence). This CDR3 is built from 17 residues. V lost 3 bases to trimming and J lost 6 bases; unmatched junction nucleotides: 11.

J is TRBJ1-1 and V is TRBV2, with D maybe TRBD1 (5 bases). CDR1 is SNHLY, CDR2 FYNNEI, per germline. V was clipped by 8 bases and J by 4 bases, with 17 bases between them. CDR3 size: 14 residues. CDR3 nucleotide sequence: TGTGCCAGCCTAGGACCGAACGGGGGCACTGAAGCTTTCTTT. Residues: CASLGPNGGTEAFF.

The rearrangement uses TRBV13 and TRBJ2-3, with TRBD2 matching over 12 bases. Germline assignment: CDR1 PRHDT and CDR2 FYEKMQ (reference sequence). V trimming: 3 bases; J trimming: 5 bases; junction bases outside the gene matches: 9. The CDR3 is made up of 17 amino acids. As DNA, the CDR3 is TGTGCCAGCAGCTTGGCTAGCGGGAGGGCCGTAGAAGATACGCAGTATTTT. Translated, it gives CASSLASGRAVEDTQYF.

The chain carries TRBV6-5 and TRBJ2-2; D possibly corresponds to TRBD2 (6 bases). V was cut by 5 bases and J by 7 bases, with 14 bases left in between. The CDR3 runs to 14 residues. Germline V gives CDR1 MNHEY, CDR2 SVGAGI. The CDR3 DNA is TGTGCCAGCAGTGTGGACTGGGGGGACGGGGAGCTGTTTTTT. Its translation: CASSVDWGDGELFF.

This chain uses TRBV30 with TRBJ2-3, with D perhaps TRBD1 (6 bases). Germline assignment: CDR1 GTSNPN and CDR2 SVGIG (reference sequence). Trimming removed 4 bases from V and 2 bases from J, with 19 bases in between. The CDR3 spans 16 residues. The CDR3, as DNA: TGTGCCTGGACCGACCCCCGGGACACCTACACAGATACGCAGTATTTT. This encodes CAWTDPRDTYTDTQYF.

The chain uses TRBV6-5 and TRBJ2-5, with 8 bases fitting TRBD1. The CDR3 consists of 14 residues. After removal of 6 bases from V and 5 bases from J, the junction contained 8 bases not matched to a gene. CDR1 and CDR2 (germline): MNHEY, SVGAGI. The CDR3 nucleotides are TGTGCCAGCAGCCCAGACAGGGGCGGTGAGACCCAGTACTTC. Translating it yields CASSPDRGGETQYF.

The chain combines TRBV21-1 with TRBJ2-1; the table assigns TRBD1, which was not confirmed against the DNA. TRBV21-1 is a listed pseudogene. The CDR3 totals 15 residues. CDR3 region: CASSKTPFETGGQFF. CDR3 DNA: TGTGCCAGCAGCAAAACCCCGTTCGAGACAGGCGGGCAGTTCTTC.

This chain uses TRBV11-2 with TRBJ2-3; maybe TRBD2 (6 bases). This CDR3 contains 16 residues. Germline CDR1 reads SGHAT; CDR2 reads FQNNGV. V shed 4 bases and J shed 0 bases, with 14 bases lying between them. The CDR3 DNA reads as TGTGCCAGCAGCTCAGAGAGCGGGTGGAGCACAGATACGCAGTATTTT. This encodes CASSSESGWSTDTQYF.

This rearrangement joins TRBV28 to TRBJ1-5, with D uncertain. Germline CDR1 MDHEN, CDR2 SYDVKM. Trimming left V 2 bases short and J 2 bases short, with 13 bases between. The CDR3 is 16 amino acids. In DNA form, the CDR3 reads TGTGCCAGCAGTTTACCGGGGTTCGGAGGCAATCAGCCCCAGCATTTT. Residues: CASSLPGFGGNQPQHF. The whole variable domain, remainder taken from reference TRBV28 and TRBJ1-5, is DVKVTQSSRYLVKRTGEKVFLECVQDMDHENMFWYRQDPGLGLRLIYFSYDVKMKEKGDIPEGYSVSREKKERFSLILESASTNQTSMYLCASSLPGFGGNQPQHFGDGTRLSIL.

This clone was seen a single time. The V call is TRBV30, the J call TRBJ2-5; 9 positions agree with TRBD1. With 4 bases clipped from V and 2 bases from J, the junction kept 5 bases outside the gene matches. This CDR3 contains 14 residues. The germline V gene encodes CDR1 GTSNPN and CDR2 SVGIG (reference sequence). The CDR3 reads CAWTRGQGQETQYF. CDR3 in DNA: TGTGCCTGGACTCGAGGACAGGGGCAAGAGACCCAGTACTTC.

The CDR3 spells CASSPREGTGELFF. The CDR3 region has the DNA TGTGCCAGCAGTCCGCGGGAGGGCACCGGGGAGCTGTTTTTT. J is TRBJ2-2 and V is TRBV28; 9 bases map to TRBD2. Germline V CDR1 and CDR2: MDHEN, SYDVKM. With 5 bases clipped from V and 4 bases from J, the junction kept 2 bases outside the gene matches. The CDR3 loop spans 14 amino acids.

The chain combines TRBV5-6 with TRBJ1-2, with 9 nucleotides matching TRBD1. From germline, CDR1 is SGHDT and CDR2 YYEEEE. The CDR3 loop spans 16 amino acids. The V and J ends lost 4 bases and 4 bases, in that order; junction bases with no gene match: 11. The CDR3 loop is CASSPRGTGWIYGYTF. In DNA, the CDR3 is TGTGCCAGCAGCCCAAGGGGGACAGGGTGGATCTATGGCTACACCTTC.

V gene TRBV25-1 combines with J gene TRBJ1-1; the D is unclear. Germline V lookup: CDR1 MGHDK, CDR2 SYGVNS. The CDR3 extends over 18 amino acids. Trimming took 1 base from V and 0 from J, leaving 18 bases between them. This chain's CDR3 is CASSEFFVDRGVNTEAFF. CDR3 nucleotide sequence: TGTGCCAGCAGTGAATTCTTCGTCGATCGGGGAGTGAACACTGAAGCTTTCTTT.

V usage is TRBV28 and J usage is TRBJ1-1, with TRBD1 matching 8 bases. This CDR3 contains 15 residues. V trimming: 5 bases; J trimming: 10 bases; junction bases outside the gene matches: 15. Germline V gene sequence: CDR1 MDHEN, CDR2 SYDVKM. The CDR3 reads CASSPSDRAGGGAFF. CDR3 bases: TGTGCCAGCAGTCCTTCGGACAGGGCGGGGGGTGGAGCTTTCTTT.

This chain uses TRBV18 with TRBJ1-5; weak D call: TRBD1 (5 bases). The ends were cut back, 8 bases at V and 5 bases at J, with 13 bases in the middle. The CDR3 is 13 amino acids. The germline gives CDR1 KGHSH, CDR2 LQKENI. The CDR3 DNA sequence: TGTGCCAGCACTACTCAGGGCGATCAGCCCCAGCATTTT. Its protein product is CASTTQGDQPQHF.

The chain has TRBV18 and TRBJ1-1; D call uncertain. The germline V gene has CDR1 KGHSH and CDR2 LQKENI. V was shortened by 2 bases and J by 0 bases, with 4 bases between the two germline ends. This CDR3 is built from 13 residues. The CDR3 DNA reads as TGTGCCAGCTCACCAGCCCTGAACACTGAAGCTTTCTTT. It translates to CASSPALNTEAFF.

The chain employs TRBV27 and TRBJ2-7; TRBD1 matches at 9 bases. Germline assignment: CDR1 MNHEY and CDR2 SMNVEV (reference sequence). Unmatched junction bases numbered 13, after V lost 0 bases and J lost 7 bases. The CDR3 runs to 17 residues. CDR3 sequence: CASSLSGQGGAYSEQYF. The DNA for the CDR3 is TGTGCCAGCAGTTTATCGGGACAGGGAGGGGCCTACTCAGAGCAGTACTTC.

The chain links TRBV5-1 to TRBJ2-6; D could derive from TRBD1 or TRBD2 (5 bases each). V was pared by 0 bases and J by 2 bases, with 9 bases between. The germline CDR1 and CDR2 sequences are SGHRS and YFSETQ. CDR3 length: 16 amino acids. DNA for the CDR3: TGCGCCAGCAGCTTGGTTCGGGGCGCTGGGGCCAACGTCCTGACTTTC. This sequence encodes CASSLVRGAGANVLTF.

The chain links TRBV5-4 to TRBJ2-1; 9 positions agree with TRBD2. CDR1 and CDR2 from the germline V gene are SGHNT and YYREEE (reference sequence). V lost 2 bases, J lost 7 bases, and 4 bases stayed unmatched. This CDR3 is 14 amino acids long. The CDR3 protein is CASSFTTSGNEQFF. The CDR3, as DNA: TGTGCCAGCAGCTTTACAACTAGCGGGAATGAGCAGTTCTTC.

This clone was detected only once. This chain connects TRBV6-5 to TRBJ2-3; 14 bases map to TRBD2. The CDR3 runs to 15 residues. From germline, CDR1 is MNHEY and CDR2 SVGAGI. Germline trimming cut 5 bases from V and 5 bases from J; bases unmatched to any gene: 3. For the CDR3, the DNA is TGTGCCAGCAGTGGGACTAGCGGGAGTCAAGATACGCAGTATTTT. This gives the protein CASSGTSGSQDTQYF.

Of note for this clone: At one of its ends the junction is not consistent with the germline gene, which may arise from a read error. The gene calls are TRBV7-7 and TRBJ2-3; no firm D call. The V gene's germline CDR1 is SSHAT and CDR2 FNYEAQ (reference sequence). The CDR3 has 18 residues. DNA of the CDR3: TGTGCTAGCAGCCCTGGATCGACGCTCCTGGGATTGACAGATACGCAGTATTTT. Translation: CASSPGSTLLGLTDTQYF.

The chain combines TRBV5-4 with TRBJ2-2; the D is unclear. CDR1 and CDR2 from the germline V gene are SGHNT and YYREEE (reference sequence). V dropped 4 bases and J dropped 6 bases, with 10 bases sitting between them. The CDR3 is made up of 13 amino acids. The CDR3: CASSPSWAGELFF. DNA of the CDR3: TGTGCCAGCAGCCCTTCTTGGGCCGGGGAGCTGTTTTTT.

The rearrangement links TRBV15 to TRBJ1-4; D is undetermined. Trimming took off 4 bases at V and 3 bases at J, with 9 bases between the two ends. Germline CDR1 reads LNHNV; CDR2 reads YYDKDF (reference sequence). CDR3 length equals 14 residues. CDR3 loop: CATSTGVSNEKLFF. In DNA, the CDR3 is TGTGCCACCAGCACCGGGGTCTCTAATGAAAAACTGTTTTTT.

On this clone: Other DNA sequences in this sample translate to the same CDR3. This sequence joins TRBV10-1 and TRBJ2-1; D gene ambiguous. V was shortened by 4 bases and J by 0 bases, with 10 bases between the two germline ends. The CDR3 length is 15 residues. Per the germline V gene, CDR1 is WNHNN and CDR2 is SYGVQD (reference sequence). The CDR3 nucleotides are TGCGCCAGCAGTGGTCGGGCAAGCTCCTACAATGAGCAGTTCTTC. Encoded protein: CASSGRASSYNEQFF.

This chain's CDR3 is CASSPTELYEQYF. The CDR3 DNA is TGCGCCAGCAGCCCTACAGAACTATACGAGCAGTACTTC. J is TRBJ2-7 and V is TRBV4-1; D ambiguous. The CDR3 extends over 13 amino acids. Germline assignment: CDR1 MGHRA and CDR2 YSYEKL. V gave up 4 bases and J gave up 4 bases, with 11 bases separating them.

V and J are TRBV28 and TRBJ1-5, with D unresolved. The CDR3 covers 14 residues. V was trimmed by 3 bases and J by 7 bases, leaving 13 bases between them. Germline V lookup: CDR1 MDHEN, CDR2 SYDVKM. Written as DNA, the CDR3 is TGTGCCAGCAGTTTCGCAGAAATACCCCAGCCCCAGCATTTT. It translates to CASSFAEIPQPQHF.